These T cell receptor beta chains were read from a single sample in a study of CD8 T cells in Susac syndrome. TCRdb independently ran MiXCR on the immunoSEQ multiplex PCR reads; one entry per CDR3 protein. This table has some 130,000 distinct CDR3 sequences, over 90% appearing once. The sequencing sample was made of CD8+ T cells from PBMCs. The receptors here all came from a human donor with Susac syndrome. CDR3s include the opening cysteine and the closing phenylalanine or tryptophan. The D gene is left open where the match is weak. Size is omitted from some rows. Given values are once, few, many or a class for expanded clones.

size	V	D	J	DNA	CDR3
NA	TRBV29-1	NA	TRBJ2-3	TGCAGCGTTGAAGTTGGCGGATACACAGATACGCAGTATTTT	CSVEVGGYTDTQYF
NA	TRBV12-3/TRBV12-4	NA	TRBJ1-2	TGTGCCAGCAGTTTAAGGCCGGAAGCCTATGGCTACACCTTC	CASSLRPEAYGYTF
NA	TRBV19	NA	TRBJ2-7	TGTGCCAGTAGTGCAGGTATCTACGAGCAGTACTTC	CASSAGIYEQYF
NA	TRBV6-5	TRBD1	TRBJ1-2	TGTGCCAGCAGAGATGGACAGGGAGAGTACTATGGCTACACCTTC	CASRDGQGEYYGYTF
NA	TRBV5-1	NA	TRBJ1-1	TGCGCCAGCAGCTTGTCGGGAACGACAGGCCAAAGACACACTGAAGCTTTCTTT	CASSLSGTTGQRHTEAFF
NA	TRBV6-5	TRBD1	TRBJ1-5	TGTGCCAGCAGTAGGACAGGGGGGGAGCAGCCCCAGCATTTT	CASSRTGGEQPQHF
NA	TRBV10-2	NA	TRBJ1-1	TGCGCCAGCAGTGGCAACATCAACACTGAAGCTTTCTTT	CASSGNINTEAFF
NA	TRBV6-5	NA	TRBJ2-7	TGTGCCAGCAGTTACTATGGGGGGCTCGGAGGGGGTATGTACGAGCAGTACTTC	CASSYYGGLGGGMYEQYF
NA	TRBV27	TRBD2	TRBJ2-5	TGTGCCAGCAGTTTGTGGGCGGGAGAGGAGACCCAGTACTTC	CASSLWAGEETQYF
few	TRBV5-6	NA	TRBJ1-1	TGTGCCAGCAGCCAGATGAACACTGAAGCTTTCTTT	CASSQMNTEAFF
NA	TRBV28	TRBD1	TRBJ2-7	TGTGCCAGCACACCCCCGCATGGACAGGGGTTCCACGAGCAGTACTTC	CASTPPHGQGFHEQYF
NA	TRBV28	TRBD1	TRBJ1-5	TGTGCCAGCAGTCCGACCGGGACAGCGGCGGGGCCCCAGCATTTT	CASSPTGTAAGPQHF
NA	TRBV7-9	NA	TRBJ2-7	TGTGCCAGCAGCTTAGCGGGGGGCGAGCAGTACTTC	CASSLAGGEQYF
NA	TRBV4-1	NA	TRBJ1-2	TGCGCCAGCAGCCAAGGCGGGGACACGCCTTATGGCTACACCTTC	CASSQGGDTPYGYTF
NA	TRBV20-1	TRBD2	TRBJ2-7	TGCAGTGCTAGAGACACCCCCCTAGCGGGTTCCCAGGAGGAGCAGTACTTC	CSARDTPLAGSQEEQYF
NA	TRBV5-1	NA	TRBJ2-1	TGCGCCAGCAGCTTGGACCAATTCTCTGAGCAGTTCTTC	CASSLDQFSEQFF
NA	TRBV7-9	NA	TRBJ2-1	TGTGCCAGCAGCTTAGACGGGAGAGTAAACAATGAGCAGTTCTTC	CASSLDGRVNNEQFF
NA	TRBV29-1	TRBD2	TRBJ2-7	TGCAGCGTTGAGAGGGCGGGAGGTACCTACGAGCAGTACTTC	CSVERAGGTYEQYF
NA	TRBV12-3/TRBV12-4	NA	TRBJ1-1	TGTGCCAGCAGCCCCCGGGCCTCGGGGGCTGAAGCTTTCTTT	CASSPRASGAEAFF
once	TRBV9	NA	TRBJ1-1	TGTGCCAGCAGCGTTCAGGGGAACACTGAAGCTTTCTTT	CASSVQGNTEAFF
NA	TRBV4-1	TRBD1	TRBJ1-1	TGCGCCAGCAGCCAACAGGGGGGGGGCACTGAAGCTTTCTTT	CASSQQGGGTEAFF
few	TRBV9	NA	TRBJ2-1	TGTGCCAGCAGCGCTGAACTAGCCAACTACAATGAGCAGTTCTTC	CASSAELANYNEQFF
NA	TRBV11-2	NA	TRBJ2-7	TGTGCCAGCAGCTTAGATTCTTTGACCTCAGGGATCCACGAGCAGTACTTC	CASSLDSLTSGIHEQYF
NA	TRBV7-9	NA	TRBJ2-1	TGTGCCAGCCTAACCAGGGTGACCTTCTGGGATGAGCAGTTCTTC	CASLTRVTFWDEQFF
NA	TRBV9	TRBD1	TRBJ1-1	TGTGCCAGCAGCCCCTTTCAGAGACAGGGCTCCACTGAAGCTTTCTTT	CASSPFQRQGSTEAFF
NA	TRBV13	NA	TRBJ2-7	TGTGCCAGCAGCTTAGGAGACAGAGCCTACGAGCAGTACTTC	CASSLGDRAYEQYF
NA	TRBV29-1	TRBD1	TRBJ2-7	TGCAGCGTTGAAGTACTTGCGGCGGGACAGGGTGACGAGCAGTACTTC	CSVEVLAAGQGDEQYF
NA	TRBV29-1	NA	TRBJ1-1	TGCAGCGTTGAAGAGGCAACAGGGTCTGAAGCTTTCTTT	CSVEEATGSEAFF
NA	TRBV20-1	NA	TRBJ2-3	TGCAGTGCTAGTAGAGTTGGCGGCTTGACTAGCACAGATACGCAGTATTTT	CSASRVGGLTSTDTQYF
NA	TRBV12-3/TRBV12-4	NA	TRBJ1-5	TGTGCCAGCAGCTCCCTATGGCAGCCCCAGCATTTT	CASSSLWQPQHF
NA	TRBV12-3/TRBV12-4	NA	TRBJ2-1	TGTGCCAGCAGTTTAGCCAGGGTGGCCCACAATGAGCAGTTCTTC	CASSLARVAHNEQFF
once	TRBV4-1	NA	TRBJ2-7	TGCGCCAGCAGCCCGGCAGGGGACTACGAGCAGTACTTC	CASSPAGDYEQYF
NA	TRBV5-1	TRBD2	TRBJ2-1	TGCGCCAGCAGCGCCGGGACTAGTGATCTTGTTGAGCAGTTCTTC	CASSAGTSDLVEQFF
NA	TRBV28	NA	TRBJ2-1	TGTGCCAGCAGTTTTATCCAATACAATGAGCAGTTCTTC	CASSFIQYNEQFF
NA	TRBV29-1	TRBD1	TRBJ1-1	TGCAGCGGACAGGGGGGATACACTGAAGCTTTCTTT	CSGQGGYTEAFF
NA	TRBV12-3/TRBV12-4	NA	TRBJ2-1	TGTGCCAGCAGTATCAACCCTAATGAGCAGTTCTTC	CASSINPNEQFF
NA	TRBV20-1	NA	TRBJ1-5	TGCAGTGCTAGTGGGGGGCGGAGCAATCAGCCCCAGCATTTT	CSASGGRSNQPQHF